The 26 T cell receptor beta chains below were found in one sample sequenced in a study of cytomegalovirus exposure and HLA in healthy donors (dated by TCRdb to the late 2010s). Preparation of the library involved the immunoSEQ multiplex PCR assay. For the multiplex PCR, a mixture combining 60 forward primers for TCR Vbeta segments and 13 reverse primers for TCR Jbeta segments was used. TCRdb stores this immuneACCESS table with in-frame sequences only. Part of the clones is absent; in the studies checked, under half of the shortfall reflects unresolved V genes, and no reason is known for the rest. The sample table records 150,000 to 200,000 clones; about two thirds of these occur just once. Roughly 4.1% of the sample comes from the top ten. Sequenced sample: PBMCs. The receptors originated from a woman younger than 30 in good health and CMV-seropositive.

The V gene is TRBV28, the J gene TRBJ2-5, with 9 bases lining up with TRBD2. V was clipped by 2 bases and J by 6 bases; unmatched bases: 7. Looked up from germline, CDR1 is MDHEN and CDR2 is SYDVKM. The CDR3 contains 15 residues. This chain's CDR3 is CASSLSSGRSQTQYF. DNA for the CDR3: TGTGCCAGCAGTTTAAGTAGCGGGAGATCACAGACCCAGTACTTC.

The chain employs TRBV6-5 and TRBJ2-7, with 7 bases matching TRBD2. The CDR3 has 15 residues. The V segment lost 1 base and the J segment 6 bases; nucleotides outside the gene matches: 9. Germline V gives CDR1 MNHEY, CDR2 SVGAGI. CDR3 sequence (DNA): TGTGCCAGCAGTTACTGGACAAGCGGGGTAGGCGAGCAGTACTTC. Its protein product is CASSYWTSGVGEQYF.

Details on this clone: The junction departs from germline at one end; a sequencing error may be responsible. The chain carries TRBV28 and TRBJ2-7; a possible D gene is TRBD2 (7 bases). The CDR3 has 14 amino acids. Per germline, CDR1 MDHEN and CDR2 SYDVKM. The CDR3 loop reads CASTLGGVAYEQYF. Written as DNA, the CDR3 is TGTGCCAGCACTTTAGGGGGGGTCGCCTACGAGCAGTACTTC.

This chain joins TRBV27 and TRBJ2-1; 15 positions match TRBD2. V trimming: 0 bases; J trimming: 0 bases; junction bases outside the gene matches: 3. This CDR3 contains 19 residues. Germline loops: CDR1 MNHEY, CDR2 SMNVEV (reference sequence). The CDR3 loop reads CASSLSGTSGRFSYNEQFF. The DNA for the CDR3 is TGTGCCAGCAGTTTATCCGGGACTAGCGGGAGGTTCTCCTACAATGAGCAGTTCTTC.

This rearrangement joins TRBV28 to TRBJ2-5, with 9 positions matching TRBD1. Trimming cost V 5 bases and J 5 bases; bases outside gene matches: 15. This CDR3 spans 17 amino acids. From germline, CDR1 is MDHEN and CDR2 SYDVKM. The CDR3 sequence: CASSPINRGRLRETQYF. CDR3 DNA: TGTGCCAGCAGTCCGATTAACAGGGGGCGCCTTAGGGAGACCCAGTACTTC. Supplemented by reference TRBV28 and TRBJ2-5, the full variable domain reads DVKVTQSSRYLVKRTGEKVFLECVQDMDHENMFWYRQDPGLGLRLIYFSYDVKMKEKGDIPEGYSVSREKKERFSLILESASTNQTSMYLCASSPINRGRLRETQYFGPGTRLLVL.

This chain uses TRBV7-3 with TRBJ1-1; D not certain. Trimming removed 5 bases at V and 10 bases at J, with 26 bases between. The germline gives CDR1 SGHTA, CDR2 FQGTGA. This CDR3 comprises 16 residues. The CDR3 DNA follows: TGTGCCAGCAGCCCGGACCCTCTATTCAATCTAGAGGGAGCTTTCTTT. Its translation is CASSPDPLFNLEGAFF.

CDR3 region: CASTLGAGELFF. In DNA form, the CDR3 reads TGCGCCAGCACCCTCGGGGCCGGGGAGCTGTTTTTT. The rearrangement uses TRBV5-1 and TRBJ2-2, with D perhaps TRBD2 (5 bases). V was trimmed by 6 bases and J by 6 bases, leaving 9 bases between them. Germline CDR1 reads SGHRS; CDR2 reads YFSETQ. The CDR3 consists of 12 residues.

CDR3 sequence reads: CASNLAGQTGMAFF. The CDR3 bases are TGTGCCAGCAACCTGGCTGGGCAGACAGGGATGGCTTTCTTT. The genes are TRBV5-5 and TRBJ1-1, with 7 bases lining up with TRBD1. The CDR3 runs to 14 residues. Germline V gives CDR1 SGHKS, CDR2 YYEKEE (reference sequence). Unmatched junction bases numbered 16, after V lost 6 bases and J lost 11 bases. The full variable domain, in which reference TRBV5-5 and TRBJ1-1 provide the parts outside the CDR3, is DAGVTQSPTHLIKTRGQQVTLRCSPISGHKSVSWYQQVLGQGPQFIFQYYEKEERGRGNFPDRFSARQFPNYSSELNVNALLLGDSALYLCASNLAGQTGMAFFGQGTRLTVV.

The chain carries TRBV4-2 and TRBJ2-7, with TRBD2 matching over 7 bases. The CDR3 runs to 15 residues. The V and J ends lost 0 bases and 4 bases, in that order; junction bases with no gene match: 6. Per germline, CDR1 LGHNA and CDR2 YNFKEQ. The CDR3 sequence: CASSQDRGSWYEQYF. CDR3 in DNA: TGTGCCAGCAGCCAAGATCGCGGGAGCTGGTACGAGCAGTACTTC.

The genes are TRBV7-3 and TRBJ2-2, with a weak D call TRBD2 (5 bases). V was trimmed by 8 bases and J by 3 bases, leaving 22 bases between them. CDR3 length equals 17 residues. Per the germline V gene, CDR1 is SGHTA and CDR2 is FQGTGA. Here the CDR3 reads CASADTSLGVDTGELFF. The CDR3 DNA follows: TGTGCCAGCGCCGATACTAGTTTGGGAGTGGACACCGGGGAGCTGTTTTTT.

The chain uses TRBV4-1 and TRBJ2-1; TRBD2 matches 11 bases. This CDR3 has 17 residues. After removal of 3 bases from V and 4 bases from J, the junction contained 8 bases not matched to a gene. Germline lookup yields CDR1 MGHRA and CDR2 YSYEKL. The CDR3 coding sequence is TGCGCCAGCAGCCAGATAGGACTAGCGGGTTTATACAATGAGCAGTTCTTC. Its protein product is CASSQIGLAGLYNEQFF.

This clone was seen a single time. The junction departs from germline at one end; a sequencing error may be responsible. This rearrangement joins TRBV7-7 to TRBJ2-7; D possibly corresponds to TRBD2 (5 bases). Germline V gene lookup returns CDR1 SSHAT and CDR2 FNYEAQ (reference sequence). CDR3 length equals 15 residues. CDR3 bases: TGTGCTAGCAGCTACGGCGAGGGTAGGCCCTACGAGCAGTACTTC. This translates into CASSYGEGRPYEQYF.

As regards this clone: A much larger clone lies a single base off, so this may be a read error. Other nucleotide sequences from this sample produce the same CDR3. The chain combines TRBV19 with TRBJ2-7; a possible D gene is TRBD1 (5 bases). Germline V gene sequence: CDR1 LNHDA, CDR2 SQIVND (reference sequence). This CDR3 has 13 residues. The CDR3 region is CASSSRVGYEQYF. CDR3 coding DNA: TGTGCCAGTAGTTCCAGGGTAGGCTACGAACAGTACTTC.

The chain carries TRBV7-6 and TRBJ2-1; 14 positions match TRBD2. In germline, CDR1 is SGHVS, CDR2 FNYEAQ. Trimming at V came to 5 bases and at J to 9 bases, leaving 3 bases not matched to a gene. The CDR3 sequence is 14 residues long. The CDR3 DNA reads TGTGCCAGCAGCCAGGGACTAGCGGGAGTTGAGCAGTTCTTC. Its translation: CASSQGLAGVEQFF.

DNA of the CDR3: TGTGCCAGCTCACTCACTGATAGCAATCAGCCCCAGCATTTT. This sequence encodes CASSLTDSNQPQHF. This chain links TRBV18 with TRBJ1-5; unclear D gene. This CDR3 has 14 residues. Per the germline V gene, CDR1 is KGHSH and CDR2 is LQKENI. The germline V and J ends were trimmed by 4 bases and 0 bases, with 7 bases remaining between them.

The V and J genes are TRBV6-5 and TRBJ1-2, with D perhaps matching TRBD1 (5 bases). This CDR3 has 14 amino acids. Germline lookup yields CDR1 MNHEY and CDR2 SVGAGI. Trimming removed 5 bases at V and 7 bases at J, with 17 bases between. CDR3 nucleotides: TGTGCCAGCAGTCCCCGGGGGTCAGTCGGTGGCTACACCTTC. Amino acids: CASSPRGSVGGYTF.

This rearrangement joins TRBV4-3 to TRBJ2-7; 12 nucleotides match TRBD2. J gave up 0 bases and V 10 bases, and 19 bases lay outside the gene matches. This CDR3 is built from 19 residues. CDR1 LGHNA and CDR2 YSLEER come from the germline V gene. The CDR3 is CAIQTASDPTSGGSYEQYF. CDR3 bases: TGCGCCATCCAAACCGCTTCGGATCCGACTAGCGGGGGCTCCTACGAGCAGTACTTC.

The DNA of the CDR3 is TGCGCCAGCAGCTTGGAACAGGGTGGAAGACCCTATGGCTACACCTTC. This translates into CASSLEQGGRPYGYTF. The rearrangement uses TRBV5-1 and TRBJ1-2; a weak D match, TRBD1 (6 bases). V was trimmed by 0 bases and J by 4 bases, leaving 16 bases between them. This CDR3 is built from 16 residues. Germline V lookup: CDR1 SGHRS, CDR2 YFSETQ. Full variable domain (outside the CDR3, taken from reference TRBV5-1 and TRBJ1-2): KAGVTQTPRYLIKTRGQQVTLSCSPISGHRSVSWYQQTPGQGLQFLFEYFSETQRNKGNFPGRFSGRQFSNSRSEMNVSTLELGDSALYLCASSLEQGGRPYGYTFGSGTRLTVV.

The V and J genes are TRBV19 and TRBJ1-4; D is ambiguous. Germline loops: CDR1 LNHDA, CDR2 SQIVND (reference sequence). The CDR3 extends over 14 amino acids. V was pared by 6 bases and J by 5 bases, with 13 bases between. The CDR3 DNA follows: TGTGCCAGTAGGCCGGTCTCGGGGAATGAAAAACTGTTTTTT. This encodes CASRPVSGNEKLFF.

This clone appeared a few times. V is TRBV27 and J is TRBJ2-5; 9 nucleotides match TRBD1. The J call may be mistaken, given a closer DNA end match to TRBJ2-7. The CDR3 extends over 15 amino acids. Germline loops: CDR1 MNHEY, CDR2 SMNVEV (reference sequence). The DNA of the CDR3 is TGTGCCAGCAGTTTGGGGACAGGGAACCCCTACGAGCAGTACTTC. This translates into CASSLGTGNPYEQYF.

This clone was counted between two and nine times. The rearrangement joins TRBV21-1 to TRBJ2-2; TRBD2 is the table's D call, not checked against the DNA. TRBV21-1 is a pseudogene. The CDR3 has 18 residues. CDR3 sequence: CASSLAGLAGGNTGELFF. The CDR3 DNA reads TGTGCCAGCAGCCTAGCAGGACTAGCGGGAGGAAATACCGGGGAGCTGTTTTTT.

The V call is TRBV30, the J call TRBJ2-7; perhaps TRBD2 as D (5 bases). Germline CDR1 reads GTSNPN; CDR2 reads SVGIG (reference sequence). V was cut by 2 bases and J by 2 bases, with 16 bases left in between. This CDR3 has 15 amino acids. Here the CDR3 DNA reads TGTGCCTGGAGTACCGGCCGACGACTACCCTACGAGCAGTACTTC. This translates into CAWSTGRRLPYEQYF.

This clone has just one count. CDR3 sequence reads: CASSVGASGGAIYNEQFF. The CDR3 bases are TGTGCCAGCAGCGTAGGAGCTAGCGGAGGTGCAATATACAATGAGCAGTTCTTC. The chain couples TRBV9 to TRBJ2-1; 7 bases are shared with TRBD2. V gave up 0 bases and J gave up 4 bases; unmatched junction bases: 13. This CDR3 spans 18 amino acids. Germline V gene lookup returns CDR1 SGDLS and CDR2 YYNGEE.

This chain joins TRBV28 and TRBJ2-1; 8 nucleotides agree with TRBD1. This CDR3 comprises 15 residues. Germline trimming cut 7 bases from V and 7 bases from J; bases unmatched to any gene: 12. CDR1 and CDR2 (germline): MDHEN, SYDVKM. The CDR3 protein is CASINPGTGRNEQFF. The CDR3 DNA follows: TGTGCCAGCATTAACCCCGGGACAGGCCGAAATGAGCAGTTCTTC.

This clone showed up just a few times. The CDR3 DNA sequence: TGTGCCTGGAGTGTCGCGGATGAGCAGTTCTTC. Translating it yields CAWSVADEQFF. The chain employs TRBV30 and TRBJ2-1; no definite D call. The CDR3 length is 11 residues. Trimming shortened V by 0 bases and J by 8 bases, and 5 bases separated the two germline ends. Germline-derived CDR1 and CDR2 are GTSNPN and SVGIG (reference sequence).

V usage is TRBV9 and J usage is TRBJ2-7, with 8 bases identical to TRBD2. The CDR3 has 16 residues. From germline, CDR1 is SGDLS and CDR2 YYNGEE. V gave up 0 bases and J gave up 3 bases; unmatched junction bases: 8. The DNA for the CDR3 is TGTGCCAGCAGCGTAGAAGGATTGAGCGGGAGCTACGAGCAGTACTTC. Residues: CASSVEGLSGSYEQYF.